These T cell receptor beta chains were read from a single sample in a study of blood T cell repertoires in COVID-19. TCRdb's table, derived via immunoSEQ multiplex PCR, lists solely in-frame clones and lacks some. The sample shows approximately 200,000 clones, about 82% of them seen only once. Sequencing was performed on peripheral blood. The receptors were sampled from a woman of 80 years or more with acute or convalescent COVID-19. CDR3s include the opening cysteine and the closing phenylalanine or tryptophan. The D gene is left open where the match is weak. Some rows mark clone size as missing; the rest say once, few, many or name a class of expanded clone.

D gene,J gene,clone size,CDR3 length,V gene,CDR3 protein,CDR3 DNA
-,TRBJ2-2,-,16,TRBV28,CASSPHGSVNTGELFF,TGTGCCAGCAGTCCCCACGGGAGTGTGAACACCGGGGAGCTGTTTTTT
-,TRBJ1-4,few,13,TRBV4-1,CASSPVVNEKLFF,TGCGCCAGCAGCCCTGTCGTTAATGAAAAACTGTTTTTT
-,TRBJ2-7,-,15,TRBV6-2/TRBV6-3,CASSPGVRGLYEQYF,TGTGCCAGCAGCCCAGGGGTGAGGGGGTTGTACGAGCAGTACTTC
-,TRBJ2-7,-,14,TRBV11-2,CASSSGLGSYEQYF,TGTGCCAGCAGCTCGGGACTCGGGTCCTACGAGCAGTACTTC
-,TRBJ2-1,-,16,TRBV9,CASSVAAGAPSNEQFF,TGTGCCAGCAGCGTAGCGGCGGGGGCCCCCTCCAATGAGCAGTTCTTC
TRBD1,TRBJ1-5,-,14,TRBV28,CASSVTGGNQPQHF,TGTGCCAGCAGCGTAACAGGGGGGAATCAGCCCCAGCATTTT
-,TRBJ1-1,once,14,TRBV6-5,CASSYSEGNTEAFF,TGTGCCAGCAGTTACTCGGAGGGAAACACTGAAGCTTTCTTT
-,TRBJ1-2,-,14,TRBV11-3,CASSLEEDSDGYTF,TGTGCCAGCAGCTTAGAGGAGGATTCGGACGGCTACACCTTC
-,TRBJ1-1,-,15,TRBV5-5,CASSLSNSMNTEAFF,TGTGCCAGCAGCTTGAGTAACAGCATGAACACTGAAGCTTTCTTT
TRBD1,TRBJ2-7,-,15,TRBV19,CASSMPQGAIYEQYF,TGTGCCAGTAGTATGCCTCAGGGGGCAATCTACGAGCAGTACTTC
TRBD1,TRBJ1-3,once,17,TRBV11-2,CASSLTGTASSGNTIYF,TGTGCCAGCAGCTTAACCGGGACAGCGTCCTCTGGAAACACCATATATTTT
-,TRBJ2-2,-,13,TRBV12-3/TRBV12-4,CASSLRGPGELFF,TGTGCCAGCAGTTTACGAGGGCCCGGGGAGCTGTTTTTT
TRBD1,TRBJ1-3,-,14,TRBV28,CASRGQGLGNTIYF,TGTGCCAGCAGGGGACAGGGGCTCGGAAACACCATATATTTT
-,TRBJ1-1,-,14,TRBV5-4,CASKSGRPNTEAFF,TGTGCCAGCAAGTCAGGGCGACCCAACACTGAAGCTTTCTTT
TRBD1,TRBJ1-2,-,13,TRBV6-5,CASRGQDSRGYTF,TGTGCCAGCAGGGGACAGGATTCTAGGGGCTACACCTTC
TRBD2,TRBJ2-3,-,16,TRBV4-3,CASSQGTSGVTDTQYF,TGCGCCAGCAGCCAAGGGACTAGCGGGGTTACAGATACGCAGTATTTT
-,TRBJ1-5,-,20,TRBV4-2,CASSQESRALLCYSNQPQHF,TGTGCCAGCAGCCAAGAAAGCAGGGCTCTACTATGCTATAGCAATCAGCCCCAGCATTTT
-,TRBJ2-7,-,12,TRBV6-2/TRBV6-3,CASSPSDYEQYF,TGTGCCAGCAGCCCCAGCGACTACGAGCAGTACTTC
TRBD1,TRBJ1-1,-,12,TRBV7-3,CASSFGTGPAFF,TGTGCCAGCAGCTTTGGGACAGGTCCCGCTTTCTTT
TRBD2,TRBJ2-3,-,13,TRBV2,CASNWQGGNTQYF,TGTGCCAGCAATTGGCAGGGAGGGAATACGCAGTATTTT
TRBD1,TRBJ2-6,few,16,TRBV5-4,CATNRGAGPGANVLTF,TGTGCGACCAACAGGGGGGCAGGGCCCGGGGCCAACGTCCTGACTTTC
-,TRBJ2-2,-,14,TRBV2,CATGSGGPNGELFF,TGTGCCACCGGGTCGGGTGGCCCGAACGGGGAGCTGTTTTTT
-,TRBJ1-6,-,18,TRBV4-3,CASSQAQIGRLEGSPLHF,TGCGCCAGCAGCCAAGCCCAGATCGGACGGCTGGAGGGTTCACCCCTCCACTTT
-,TRBJ2-7,-,11,TRBV20-1,CSAREGGWGYF,TGCAGTGCTAGGGAGGGCGGATGGGGTTACTTC
TRBD1,TRBJ2-2,-,14,TRBV29-1,CSGGRTGNTGELFF,TGCAGCGGGGGAAGGACAGGGAACACCGGGGAGCTGTTTTTT
TRBD1,TRBJ1-6,-,15,TRBV7-9,CASSLAGTGYSPLHF,TGTGCCAGCAGCTTAGCCGGGACAGGGTATTCACCCCTCCACTTT
-,TRBJ2-1,few,14,TRBV5-1,CASSLEASWDEQFF,TGCGCCAGCAGCTTGGAGGCTAGTTGGGATGAGCAGTTCTTC
-,TRBJ2-3,-,13,TRBV6-5,CASSRSGTDTQYF,TGTGCCTCCAGCCGTAGCGGCACAGATACGCAGTATTTT
TRBD1,TRBJ1-1,-,12,TRBV2,CASRTGTGVPFF,TGTGCCAGCAGAACCGGGACAGGGGTACCTTTCTTT
TRBD1,TRBJ2-3,-,16,TRBV6-2/TRBV6-3,CASSYARTGGRDTQYF,TGTGCCAGCAGTTACGCTAGGACAGGGGGAAGAGATACGCAGTATTTT
TRBD1,TRBJ2-5,-,15,TRBV18,CASSPETGGEETQYF,TGTGCCAGCTCACCAGAGACAGGGGGCGAAGAGACCCAGTACTTC
-,TRBJ2-3,-,13,TRBV28,CASSSGDTDTQYF,TGTGCCAGCAGTTCGGGGGACACAGATACGCAGTATTTT
TRBD1,TRBJ2-5,-,15,TRBV10-1,CASSQDRGFQETQYF,TGCGCCAGCAGCCAGGACAGGGGGTTTCAAGAGACCCAGTACTTC
TRBD2,TRBJ2-5,-,15,TRBV19,CASSIRRGASETQYF,TGTGCCAGTAGTATCCGGCGGGGGGCCTCAGAGACCCAGTACTTC
TRBD1,TRBJ2-1,-,17,TRBV5-1,CASRLLPGTGGNYEQFF,TGCGCCAGCAGATTACTTCCCGGGACAGGGGGCAACTATGAGCAGTTCTTC
-,TRBJ2-3,-,14,TRBV27,CASRRDLGKDTQYF,TGTGCCAGCAGACGGGACTTAGGGAAGGATACGCAGTATTTT
-,TRBJ2-1,-,16,TRBV5-5,CASSLDSLSSYNEQFF,TGTGCCAGCAGCTTGGACAGTTTAAGCTCCTACAATGAGCAGTTCTTC
-,TRBJ1-3,-,15,TRBV28,CASSQLSGEGNTIYF,TGTGCCAGCAGCCAGCTCTCAGGGGAGGGAAACACCATATATTTT
TRBD1,TRBJ1-2,-,17,TRBV5-6,CASSSITGTGGTNGYTF,TGTGCCAGCAGCTCCATTACCGGGACAGGGGGGACGAATGGCTACACCTTC
-,TRBJ1-5,-,12,TRBV29-1,CSVGQLNQPQHF,TGCAGCGTTGGACAGCTCAATCAGCCCCAGCATTTT
-,TRBJ2-1,-,13,TRBV28,CASSLGSVNEQFF,TGTGCCAGCAGTTTAGGTAGCGTCAATGAGCAGTTCTTC
-,TRBJ1-3,once,13,TRBV10-1,CASSDSGGNTIYF,TGCGCCAGCAGTGACAGTGGCGGAAACACCATATATTTT
TRBD1,TRBJ1-2,-,16,TRBV4-3,CASSQEDRVEGYGYTF,TGCGCCAGCAGCCAAGAGGACAGGGTGGAAGGCTATGGCTACACCTTC
-,TRBJ1-4,-,12,TRBV12-3/TRBV12-4,CASSQVTGRLFF,TGTGCCAGCAGTCAGGTGACCGGGAGGCTGTTTTTT
-,TRBJ2-2,-,14,TRBV29-1,CSVEEGRTTGELFF,TGCAGCGTTGAAGAGGGGAGAACCACCGGGGAGCTGTTTTTT
-,TRBJ1-1,once,14,TRBV7-8,CASRGQILDTEAFF,TGTGCCAGCAGGGGGCAGATTCTGGACACTGAAGCTTTCTTT
TRBD1,TRBJ1-5,-,14,TRBV27,CASSLDRGGQPQHF,TGTGCCAGCAGTCTGGACAGGGGAGGTCAGCCCCAGCATTTT
TRBD1,TRBJ2-7,-,15,TRBV11-3,CASSLLGQGVNEQYF,TGTGCCAGCAGTCTCCTGGGACAGGGGGTCAACGAGCAGTACTTC
-,TRBJ1-4,once,14,TRBV27,CASSWRPSNEKLFF,TGTGCCAGCAGTTGGAGGCCGTCTAATGAAAAACTGTTTTTT
TRBD1,TRBJ1-5,once,16,TRBV19,CASTPQPDRDNQPQHF,TGTGCCAGTACCCCCCAGCCGGACAGGGACAATCAGCCCCAGCATTTT
TRBD1,TRBJ2-7,-,13,TRBV2,CASNGQGSNEQYF,TGTGCCAGCAACGGACAGGGGTCCAACGAGCAGTACTTC
-,TRBJ2-2,-,16,TRBV11-2,CASSLTGRVDTGELFF,TGTGCCAGCAGCTTAACCGGGAGAGTCGACACCGGGGAGCTGTTTTTT
TRBD1,TRBJ1-2,-,13,TRBV6-5,CASRVGTGYGYTF,TGTGCCAGCAGGGTAGGGACAGGCTATGGCTACACCTTC
TRBD2,TRBJ2-1,-,13,TRBV24-1,CATSEAGTSVQFF,TGTGCCACCAGTGAAGCAGGGACTAGCGTCCAGTTCTTC
TRBD1,TRBJ2-1,-,11,TRBV7-2,CASSLAGTGIF,TGTGCCAGCAGCTTGGCCGGGACAGGCATCTTC
TRBD1,TRBJ1-2,-,13,TRBV6-2/TRBV6-3,CASSYQGDYGYTF,TGTGCCAGCAGTTACCAGGGGGACTATGGCTACACCTTC
-,TRBJ1-1,-,15,TRBV7-2,CASSLVLGGNTEAFF,TGTGCCAGCAGCTTAGTTTTGGGGGGGAACACTGAAGCTTTCTTT
-,TRBJ1-6,-,13,TRBV12-3/TRBV12-4,CASSLQALSPLHF,TGTGCCAGCAGTTTACAGGCCCTTTCACCCCTCCACTTT
TRBD1,TRBJ1-2,-,14,TRBV6-2/TRBV6-3,CASSPGQGIYGYTF,TGTGCCAGCAGCCCTGGACAGGGGATCTATGGCTACACCTTC